Shown below are 22 T cell receptor beta chains from a single sample sequenced in a study of blood T cell repertoires in COVID-19. Using immunoSEQ multiplex PCR, the repertoire was profiled, and TCRdb retains in-frame clones only, with some absent. The sample carries about 110,000 clones, about nine tenths recorded once. Sequenced: peripheral blood. The receptors derive from a human donor in a cohort sampled during active COVID-19.

The chain carries TRBV7-2 and TRBJ2-3; 11 bases are shared with TRBD2. With 2 bases clipped from V and 5 bases from J, the junction kept 6 bases outside the gene matches. The V gene's germline CDR1 is SGHTA and CDR2 FQGNSA. The CDR3 loop spans 16 amino acids. DNA of the CDR3: TGTGCCAGCAGCTTAAGGGCTAGCGGGGGGCAAGATACGCAGTATTTT. This codes for CASSLRASGGQDTQYF.

V is TRBV5-1 and J is TRBJ2-3; perhaps TRBD2 as D (5 bases). V was clipped by 4 bases and J by 1 base, with 7 bases between them. The germline V gene encodes CDR1 SGHRS and CDR2 YFSETQ. This CDR3 has 13 amino acids. The CDR3 here is CASSHGGTDTQYF. CDR3 coding DNA: TGCGCCAGCAGCCACGGGGGCACAGATACGCAGTATTTT.

The chain has TRBV5-1 and TRBJ2-1; 14 bases agree with TRBD2. Unmatched junction bases numbered 7, after V lost 4 bases and J lost 7 bases. The CDR3 spans 16 residues. The germline V gene encodes CDR1 SGHRS and CDR2 YFSETQ. The CDR3 loop reads CASSLRTSGGLNEQFF. The CDR3 DNA follows: TGCGCCAGCAGCCTAAGGACTAGCGGGGGGTTAAATGAGCAGTTCTTC.

The genes are TRBV18 and TRBJ1-5; no clear D. Between the trimmed V and J ends, which lost 6 bases and 1 base, there was a span of 13 bases. Germline V gives CDR1 KGHSH, CDR2 LQKENI. This CDR3 comprises 15 residues. CDR3 sequence: CASSTRGISNQPQHF. CDR3 DNA: TGTGCCAGCTCCACGCGAGGGATCAGCAATCAGCCCCAGCATTTT.

This chain joins TRBV5-1 and TRBJ1-1; D not certain. The germline gives CDR1 SGHRS, CDR2 YFSETQ. The CDR3 has 13 amino acids. Trimming pared 2 bases from V and 7 bases from J, leaving 12 bases between. The CDR3 spells CASSLRAGIEAFF. CDR3 in DNA: TGCGCCAGCAGCTTAAGGGCGGGAATTGAAGCTTTCTTT.

In its sample, this clone was seen once. The chain recombines TRBV10-3 with TRBJ2-3; D perhaps matches TRBD2 (6 bases). V shed 2 bases and J shed 5 bases, with 11 bases lying between them. Germline CDR1 reads ENHRY; CDR2 reads SYGVKD. This CDR3 is 14 amino acids long. CDR3 nucleotides: TGTGCCATCAGTGAGCCCAGGAGGGAAGATACGCAGTATTTT. This translates into CAISEPRREDTQYF.

The V gene is TRBV7-2, the J gene TRBJ2-7; D may be TRBD2 (6 bases). Germline loops: CDR1 SGHTA, CDR2 FQGNSA. Trimming stripped 3 bases from V and 4 bases from J, with 13 bases between. The CDR3 is 14 amino acids. The CDR3 is CASSFFGSRYEQYF. In DNA form, the CDR3 reads TGTGCCAGCAGCTTTTTCGGGAGTAGGTACGAGCAGTACTTC.

This sequence joins TRBV7-6 and TRBJ2-3; 9 positions agree with TRBD2. The V and J ends lost 5 bases and 5 bases, in that order; junction bases with no gene match: 14. Germline V gene sequence: CDR1 SGHVS, CDR2 FNYEAQ. This CDR3 spans 17 amino acids. CDR3 DNA sequence: TGTGCCAGCAGCGCTACCCTAGCGGGAAGGACCTTAGATACGCAGTATTTT. Residues: CASSATLAGRTLDTQYF.

J is TRBJ2-6 and V is TRBV12-5; 10 bases align to TRBD1. Trimming removed 5 bases from V and 3 bases from J; junction bases left unmatched: 4. This CDR3 contains 16 residues. Per germline, CDR1 LGHNT and CDR2 FRNRAP. In DNA, the CDR3 is TGTGCTAGTGGTACGACAGGGGGCGGTGGGGCCAACGTCCTGACTTTC. It yields the protein CASGTTGGGGANVLTF.

CDR3 in DNA: TGTGCCAGCAGTTTTAGACTAGCGGGAGGAACAGATACGCAGTATTTT. Amino acids: CASSFRLAGGTDTQYF. The chain uses TRBV28 and TRBJ2-3, with 13 positions matching TRBD2. CDR1 and CDR2 (germline): MDHEN, SYDVKM. V shed 3 bases, J shed 3 bases, and the junction held 3 bases outside the gene matches. The CDR3 has 16 amino acids.

The J gene is TRBJ2-4, the V gene TRBV5-1; D remains ambiguous. Germline CDR1 SGHRS, CDR2 YFSETQ. The CDR3 extends over 14 amino acids. V shed 2 bases and J shed 0 bases, with 6 bases lying between them. The CDR3 region is CASSFPQAKNIQYF. CDR3 in DNA: TGCGCCAGCAGCTTCCCACAAGCCAAAAACATTCAGTACTTC.

The V and J genes are TRBV19 and TRBJ1-2; 9 nucleotides line up with TRBD1. V gave up 4 bases and J gave up 6 bases; unmatched junction bases: 9. The CDR3 has 15 amino acids. Germline CDR1 is LNHDA and CDR2 is SQIVND (reference sequence). The DNA of the CDR3 is TGTGCCAGTAGTAATTCGGGGGGACAGGGCCATGGCTACACCTTC. Amino acids: CASSNSGGQGHGYTF.

This rearrangement joins TRBV19 to TRBJ2-7, with D tentatively TRBD1 (6 bases). The CDR3 spans 17 residues. V was clipped by 3 bases and J by 0 bases, with 18 bases between them. Germline CDR1 and CDR2: LNHDA and SQIVND (reference sequence). The CDR3 is CASSISWGQSSSYEQYF. In DNA, the CDR3 is TGTGCCAGTAGTATTAGTTGGGGGCAGTCGAGCTCCTACGAGCAGTACTTC.

J is TRBJ1-2 and V is TRBV27; D is possibly TRBD1 (6 bases). CDR3 length equals 16 residues. Trimming left V 1 base short and J 3 bases short, with 15 bases between. Germline V gene data show CDR1 as MNHEY and CDR2 as SMNVEV (reference sequence). CDR3: CASSLYQGPGDYGYTF. The CDR3 DNA is TGTGCCAGCAGTTTATACCAGGGGCCTGGGGACTATGGCTACACCTTC.

The chain couples TRBV3-1 (or the pseudogene TRBV3-2) to TRBJ1-2, with D uncertain. The CDR3 loop spans 16 amino acids. Germline lookup yields CDR1 LGHDT and CDR2 YNNKEL (reference sequence). Trimming took 0 bases from V and 0 from J, leaving 11 bases between them. CDR3 nucleotides: TGTGCCAGCAGCCAAGATGAGGCGTTGGCTAACTATGGCTACACCTTC. It specifies CASSQDEALANYGYTF.

The chain recombines TRBV21-1 with TRBJ1-6; the table's TRBD1 call for D was not verified on the DNA. TRBV21-1 has pseudogene status. The CDR3 consists of 15 residues. CDR3 in DNA: TGTGCCAGCAGCAACGGGCGCGTCCAGGGGTCACCCCTCCACTTT. It yields the protein CASSNGRVQGSPLHF.

The rearrangement links TRBV13 to TRBJ2-5; a possible D gene is TRBD1 (6 bases). This CDR3 is built from 15 residues. Germline V lookup: CDR1 PRHDT, CDR2 FYEKMQ (reference sequence). V was shortened by 5 bases and J by 5 bases, with 18 bases between the two germline ends. CDR3 coding DNA: TGTGCCAGCAGCCCTCCCGGGACACCGGCGGAGACCCAGTACTTC. It is translated as CASSPPGTPAETQYF.

The V call is TRBV6-5, the J call TRBJ2-1; 12 nucleotides align to TRBD2. Unmatched junction bases numbered 7, after V lost 2 bases and J lost 8 bases. Germline lookup yields CDR1 MNHEY and CDR2 SVGAGI. The CDR3 runs 16 residues. The CDR3, as DNA: TGTGCCAGCAGTTACAGACTAGCGGGAGATGGGGATGAGCAGTTCTTC. Translating it yields CASSYRLAGDGDEQFF.

The J gene is TRBJ1-6, the V gene TRBV20-1; possible D gene TRBD1, 5 bases. Germline-derived CDR1 and CDR2 are DFQATT and SNEGSKA (reference sequence). V lost 6 bases and J 9 bases, leaving 9 bases between the germline ends. The CDR3 consists of 11 residues. The CDR3 reads CSAPGGSPLHF. CDR3 bases: TGCAGTGCCCCGGGGGGTTCACCCCTCCACTTT.

The rearrangement links TRBV24-1 to TRBJ1-1; D call uncertain. The CDR3 covers 13 residues. Germline loops: CDR1 KGHDR, CDR2 SFDVKD. Trimming shortened V by 3 bases and J by 2 bases, and 6 bases separated the two germline ends. For the CDR3, the DNA is TGTGCCACCAGTGATCGAGGCAACACTGAAGCTTTCTTT. Protein product: CATSDRGNTEAFF.

The rearrangement links TRBV6-2 or TRBV6-3 to TRBJ2-2; 7 nucleotides match TRBD2. The length of the CDR3 is 16 residues. The V gene's germline CDR1 is MNHEY and CDR2 SVGEGT. V lost 5 bases, J lost 0 bases, and 6 bases stayed unmatched. The chain's CDR3 is CASSHWGGANTGELFF. The CDR3 DNA reads as TGTGCCAGCAGTCATTGGGGGGGGGCGAACACCGGGGAGCTGTTTTTT.

The CDR3 protein is CASRRLNSNQPQHF. The CDR3 DNA reads as TGTGCCAGTAGGCGGCTTAATAGCAATCAGCCCCAGCATTTT. V usage is TRBV19 and J usage is TRBJ1-5; D is uncertain. V lost 6 bases and J 0 bases, leaving 9 bases between the germline ends. The germline V gene has CDR1 LNHDA and CDR2 SQIVND (reference sequence). The CDR3 is 14 amino acids.